A single sample is the source of the 23 T cell receptor beta chains below, sequenced in a study of cytomegalovirus exposure and HLA in healthy donors. 60 Vbeta and 13 Jbeta primers were used in PCR. Some clones are missing from TCRdb's copy, which holds only in-frame ones; the method was immunoSEQ multiplex PCR. Among about 150,000 clones, about 10% were seen once, and the ten largest hold 1.8%. The sequenced material came from PBMCs. These receptors were taken from a man aged 45-60 years in good health and CMV-seronegative.

This clone was observed a few times. The chain uses TRBV9 and TRBJ2-2; 8 nucleotides align to TRBD1. This CDR3 has 18 amino acids. V shed 4 bases, J shed 2 bases, and the junction held 13 bases outside the gene matches. CDR1 SGDLS and CDR2 YYNGEE come from the germline V gene. The CDR3 DNA is TGTGCCAGCAGCCTTGATCCGGGACAGGATACCAACACCGGGGAGCTGTTTTTT. It is translated as CASSLDPGQDTNTGELFF.

V is TRBV29-1 and J is TRBJ2-3; TRBD2 might be the D (7 bases). Trimming removed 7 bases from V and 0 bases from J, with 14 bases in between. Germline loops: CDR1 SQVTM, CDR2 ANQGSEA. The CDR3 runs 14 residues. The CDR3 DNA reads as TGCAGCGCCCAGGGGAGGGGTAGCACAGATACGCAGTATTTT. Its protein is CSAQGRGSTDTQYF.

A few counts support this clone. This chain uses TRBV5-4 with TRBJ1-4; TRBD1 aligns across 9 bases. Germline V gene data show CDR1 as SGHNT and CDR2 as YYREEE (reference sequence). The CDR3 is 14 amino acids. V dropped 4 bases and J dropped 8; count of bases not matched to a gene: 6. The DNA of the CDR3 is TGTGCCAGCAGCGTAAGGACAGGGGAAGAAAAACTGTTTTTT. As protein: CASSVRTGEEKLFF.

The gene calls are TRBV19 and TRBJ1-3; D unresolved. The CDR3 loop spans 15 amino acids. The V and J ends lost 7 bases and 4 bases respectively, with 17 bases between them. Germline V CDR1 and CDR2: LNHDA, SQIVND (reference sequence). CDR3 amino acids: CASKSPRGLGNTIYF. DNA for the CDR3: TGTGCCAGTAAGAGCCCTCGAGGGTTAGGAAACACCATATATTTT.

The chain uses TRBV6-1 and TRBJ1-2; tentatively, D is TRBD1 (6 bases). Germline V gene data show CDR1 as MNHNS and CDR2 as SASEGT. With 6 bases removed from V and 7 bases from J, the gap between germline ends came to 21 bases. The CDR3 covers 15 residues. This CDR3 reads CASSTLGQGPAGYTF. CDR3 nucleotide sequence: TGTGCCAGCAGCACCCTCGGGCAGGGGCCGGCTGGCTACACCTTC.

This clone was detected only a few times. This chain connects TRBV6-1 to TRBJ1-5; the match to TRBD1 covers 7 bases. Trimming cost V 3 bases and J 2 bases; bases outside gene matches: 4. The CDR3 totals 15 residues. Germline V lookup: CDR1 MNHNS, CDR2 SASEGT. The CDR3 loop reads CASSDGQGGNQPQHF. DNA of the CDR3: TGTGCCAGCAGTGATGGGCAGGGGGGCAATCAGCCCCAGCATTTT.

The gene calls are TRBV6-6 and TRBJ2-1; 10 bases line up with TRBD2. The CDR3 sequence is 16 residues long. Germline V gives CDR1 MNHNY, CDR2 SVGAGI (reference sequence). V was pared by 6 bases and J by 8 bases, with 13 bases of the junction left unmatched. CDR3 sequence (DNA): TGTGCCAGCAGCGGACTAGCGGTGACAGCCCCTGATGAGCAGTTCTTC. Amino acids: CASSGLAVTAPDEQFF.

This clone was seen only a few times. This sequence joins TRBV10-1 and TRBJ1-1; TRBD1 matches at 7 bases. This CDR3 spans 15 amino acids. The trim removed 2 bases at V and 4 bases at J, leaving 7 bases unmatched. CDR1 is WNHNN and CDR2 is SYGVQD in the germline V gene (reference sequence). The CDR3 region is CASSEATGSSTEAFF. In DNA, the CDR3 is TGCGCCAGCAGTGAGGCGACAGGGAGTAGCACTGAAGCTTTCTTT.

The sample holds many counts of this clone. This sequence joins TRBV4-2 and TRBJ2-6, with TRBD2 matching 9 bases. The CDR3 spans 16 residues. J was trimmed by 1 base and V by 2 bases; bases with no gene match: 0. CDR1 and CDR2 from the germline V gene are LGHNA and YNFKEQ. CDR3 coding DNA: TGTGCCAGCAGCCAACTAGCGGGGTCTGGGGCCAACGTCCTGACTTTC. As protein: CASSQLAGSGANVLTF.

This clone was observed a few times. The rearrangement uses TRBV29-1 and TRBJ1-5; D may be TRBD1 (6 bases). The CDR3 sequence is 14 residues long. V was trimmed by 5 bases and J by 3 bases, leaving 14 bases between them. Germline V CDR1 and CDR2: SQVTM, ANQGSEA. DNA of the CDR3: TGCAGCGTTTCTAGGGGGGGGGTCAATCAGCCCCAGCATTTT. The encoded protein is CSVSRGGVNQPQHF.

The gene calls are TRBV6-1 and TRBJ1-1, with a possible D match to TRBD1 (5 bases). V was cut by 2 bases and J by 6 bases, with 25 bases left in between. Germline V lookup: CDR1 MNHNS, CDR2 SASEGT. This CDR3 comprises 18 residues. CDR3 sequence reads: CASSEHLFPTGGNAEAFF. CDR3 coding DNA: TGTGCCAGCAGTGAACACCTCTTTCCCACGGGGGGGAATGCTGAAGCTTTCTTT.

This chain joins TRBV30 and TRBJ1-2; D unclear. CDR1 GTSNPN and CDR2 SVGIG come from the germline V gene (reference sequence). The V end was cut by 4 bases, the J end by 6 bases, with 15 bases between. CDR3 length: 13 residues. The CDR3 region is CAWKLTGGNGYTF. For the CDR3, the DNA is TGTGCCTGGAAACTGACCGGAGGAAATGGCTACACCTTC.

In this sample, this clone turned up a few times. J is TRBJ2-3 and V is TRBV7-2, with no clear D. Trimming took 7 bases from V and 4 from J, leaving 12 bases between them. CDR1 SGHTA and CDR2 FQGNSA come from the germline V gene. The CDR3 extends over 13 amino acids. CDR3 nucleotide sequence: TGTGCCAGCACCCTCGGTTACGCAGATACGCAGTATTTT. Translated, it gives CASTLGYADTQYF.

As for this clone: Other DNA sequences in this specimen translate into the identical CDR3. CDR3 in amino acids: CASSPGQGREKLFF. DNA for the CDR3: TGTGCCAGCAGCCCCGGACAGGGTAGGGAAAAACTGTTTTTT. V is TRBV7-9 and J is TRBJ1-4, with TRBD1 matching over 8 bases. CDR3 length: 14 amino acids. Germline CDR1 is SEHNR and CDR2 is FQNEAQ (reference sequence). V lost 5 bases to trimming and J lost 8 bases; unmatched junction nucleotides: 7.

This clone has a handful of counts. The V call is TRBV28, the J call TRBJ1-5; the D gene is possibly TRBD1 (5 bases). CDR3 size: 15 residues. The germline V gene has CDR1 MDHEN and CDR2 SYDVKM. V was trimmed by 3 bases and J by 5 bases, leaving 14 bases between them. CDR3 in DNA: TGTGCCAGCAGTTTTTCGATTGGGGGGGATCAGCCCCAGCATTTT. Encoded protein: CASSFSIGGDQPQHF.

This clone was seen only a few times. This chain links TRBV2 with TRBJ2-3, with 7 bases matching TRBD2. Germline V gene sequence: CDR1 SNHLY, CDR2 FYNNEI. J gave up 4 bases and V 4 bases, and 8 bases lay outside the gene matches. CDR3 size: 15 residues. The CDR3 here is CASSVSGMGADTQYF. DNA of the CDR3: TGTGCCAGCAGTGTAAGCGGGATGGGCGCAGATACGCAGTATTTT.

This clone was found a few times. This chain links TRBV2 with TRBJ2-5, with 8 bases lining up with TRBD2. Germline CDR1 and CDR2: SNHLY and FYNNEI. This CDR3 comprises 14 residues. J lost 5 bases, V lost 11 bases, and 13 bases had no gene match. The DNA for the CDR3 is TGTGCCGTCAAACTCACGGGAGGGGGGGAGACCCAGTACTTC. It codes for CAVKLTGGGETQYF.

The chain is built from TRBV6-1 and TRBJ1-2, with a weak D call TRBD1 (6 bases). The CDR3 loop spans 15 amino acids. Trimming stripped 8 bases from V and 8 bases from J, with 24 bases between. Germline V gene lookup returns CDR1 MNHNS and CDR2 SASEGT. The CDR3 spells CASGEGDVVRRGYTF. Here the CDR3 DNA reads TGTGCCAGCGGCGAGGGGGACGTAGTCCGAAGGGGCTACACCTTC.

This clone has just a few counts. V is TRBV30 and J is TRBJ1-6, with D hard to call. The CDR3 totals 14 residues. V was cut by 3 bases and J by 4 bases, with 10 bases left in between. Germline CDR1 GTSNPN, CDR2 SVGIG (reference sequence). CDR3 coding DNA: TGTGCCTGGAGCCCCGACATATATAATTCACCCCTCCACTTT. Protein product: CAWSPDIYNSPLHF.

The chain joins TRBV11-3 to TRBJ2-1; 11 nucleotides align to TRBD2. CDR3 length: 15 amino acids. CDR1 is SGHNT, CDR2 YENEEA, per germline. The J segment lost 9 bases and the V segment lost 4 bases, leaving 8 bases of the junction unmatched. The CDR3 DNA is TGTGCCAGCAGCTCCGGGACTAGCGGATGGGGTGAGCAGTTCTTC. This encodes CASSSGTSGWGEQFF.

Only a few counts were recorded for this clone. This chain links TRBV5-6 with TRBJ2-3, with TRBD1 matching 8 bases. The CDR3 runs 15 residues. Germline V gene sequence: CDR1 SGHDT, CDR2 YYEEEE. V shed 5 bases, J shed 7 bases, and the junction held 12 bases outside the gene matches. The CDR3 DNA follows: TGTGCCAGCAGTAAGAAGAGGACAGGGCTGAATACGCAGTATTTT. It is translated as CASSKKRTGLNTQYF.

This clone was picked up a small number of times. V usage is TRBV5-1 and J usage is TRBJ2-1; 10 bases line up with TRBD2. Germline V CDR1 and CDR2: SGHRS, YFSETQ. This CDR3 contains 15 residues. V lost 2 bases and J lost 7; bases outside the gene matches: 6. The CDR3: CASSLAGGQGNEQFF. The CDR3 DNA is TGCGCCAGCAGCTTAGCGGGGGGGCAGGGGAATGAGCAGTTCTTC.

V and J are TRBV28 and TRBJ2-3; TRBD2 matches at 11 bases. Per germline, CDR1 MDHEN and CDR2 SYDVKM. The CDR3 extends over 16 amino acids. The trim removed 6 bases at V and 4 bases at J, leaving 9 bases unmatched. Here the CDR3 reads CASSKLAGGAADTQYF. The CDR3 nucleotides are TGTGCCAGCAGCAAGCTAGCGGGAGGAGCGGCAGATACGCAGTATTTT.